A single sample gave rise to the 21 T cell receptor beta chains below, sequenced in a study of blood T cell repertoires in COVID-19. The data were produced by immunoSEQ multiplex PCR, yet TCRdb's version contains in-frame clones alone and is incomplete. The table shows 32,000 or so clones, with around 88% occurring only once. What was sequenced was peripheral blood. Source of these receptors: a human donor in a cohort sampled during active COVID-19.

This clone has a single count. The chain is built from TRBV7-2 and TRBJ2-1; 11 positions match TRBD2. This CDR3 region has 15 residues. The V segment lost 2 bases and the J segment 5 bases; nucleotides outside the gene matches: 2. CDR1 and CDR2 from the germline V gene are SGHTA and FQGNSA. CDR3 sequence (DNA): TGTGCCAGCAGCTTAACTAGCGGGAGACACAATGAGCAGTTCTTC. It encodes CASSLTSGRHNEQFF.

The chain has TRBV27 and TRBJ2-7; maybe TRBD1 (6 bases). The CDR3 covers 13 residues. Trimming took 6 bases from V and 3 from J, leaving 12 bases between them. Per the germline V gene, CDR1 is MNHEY and CDR2 is SMNVEV (reference sequence). The CDR3 sequence: CASRWTDSYEQYF. CDR3 DNA sequence: TGTGCCAGCAGATGGACGGACAGCTACGAGCAGTACTTC.

The chain couples TRBV6-5 to TRBJ2-7, with D perhaps TRBD1 (6 bases). The CDR3 runs to 14 residues. Trimming left V 6 bases short and J 4 bases short, with 16 bases between. Germline lookup yields CDR1 MNHEY and CDR2 SVGAGI. The CDR3 region has the DNA TGTGCCAGCAGCCCCAGGGACAAGAGGTACGAGCAGTACTTC. Amino acids: CASSPRDKRYEQYF.

This chain uses TRBV7-9 with TRBJ2-7; 15 bases align to TRBD2. From germline, CDR1 is SEHNR and CDR2 FQNEAQ (reference sequence). V lost 0 bases, J lost 0 bases, and 3 bases stayed unmatched. The CDR3 runs to 18 residues. The CDR3 sequence is CASSLAGLAGGLSYEQYF. CDR3 coding DNA: TGTGCCAGCAGCTTAGCGGGACTAGCGGGAGGCCTCTCCTACGAGCAGTACTTC.

The chain joins TRBV29-1 to TRBJ1-4; 9 bases are shared with TRBD1. Germline CDR1 and CDR2: SQVTM and ANQGSEA. The CDR3 is 15 amino acids. The ends lost 5 bases at V and 3 bases at J; junction bases unmatched: 7. CDR3 in amino acids: CSVRDRGGANEKLFF. The CDR3 nucleotides read TGCAGCGTTCGAGACAGGGGGGGTGCTAATGAAAAACTGTTTTTT.

J is TRBJ1-4 and V is TRBV3-1 (or the pseudogene TRBV3-2); tentatively, D is TRBD1 (5 bases). The length of the CDR3 is 13 residues. The germline V gene encodes CDR1 LGHDT and CDR2 YNNKEL (reference sequence). The ends were cut back, 6 bases at V and 7 bases at J, with 12 bases in the middle. In DNA, the CDR3 is TGTGCCAGCAGGACTCGAACAGGTGAAAAACTGTTTTTT. Its protein is CASRTRTGEKLFF.

The chain carries TRBV20-1 and TRBJ2-3; D might be TRBD2 (6 bases). Germline V CDR1 and CDR2: DFQATT, SNEGSKA (reference sequence). Deletions cut 3 bases from V and 0 bases from J, with 7 bases between. This CDR3 has 13 amino acids. The CDR3 spells CSASGTSTDTQYF. CDR3 in DNA: TGCAGTGCTAGTGGGACTAGCACAGATACGCAGTATTTT.

The rearrangement uses TRBV7-9 and TRBJ2-7; tentative D call: TRBD1 (5 bases). The CDR3 contains 13 residues. The V gene lost 3 bases and the J gene lost 4 bases, with 10 bases spanning the gap. Germline V gene sequence: CDR1 SEHNR, CDR2 FQNEAQ (reference sequence). The DNA of the CDR3 is TGTGCCAGCAGCTTGGCTTACAGGTACGAGCAGTACTTC. It encodes CASSLAYRYEQYF.

The V and J genes are TRBV10-3 and TRBJ2-1; the match to TRBD1 covers 8 bases. The CDR3 runs 14 residues. The V gene's germline CDR1 is ENHRY and CDR2 SYGVKD. Losses at the gene ends were 2 bases for V and 6 bases for J; bases not matched to a gene: 3. The CDR3 sequence: CAISELGTGNEQFF. The CDR3 DNA sequence: TGTGCCATCAGTGAGCTTGGGACAGGCAATGAGCAGTTCTTC.

This chain connects TRBV11-2 to TRBJ2-7, with TRBD1 as a possible D gene (5 bases). The V end lost 3 bases, the J end lost 7 bases, and 16 bases lay between the germline ends. The germline V gene encodes CDR1 SGHAT and CDR2 FQNNGV. The CDR3 spans 14 residues. CDR3 loop: CASSFSAGSGEQYF. CDR3 DNA sequence: TGTGCCAGCAGCTTCTCGGCAGGGTCGGGTGAGCAGTACTTC.

CDR3 DNA: TGTGCCAGTAGACGGACAGCCCTCGGGAACACTGAAGCTTTCTTT. Encoded protein: CASRRTALGNTEAFF. This chain joins TRBV19 and TRBJ1-1; D is possibly TRBD1 (6 bases). The CDR3 has 15 amino acids. V shed 6 bases and J shed 1 base, with 15 bases lying between them. Germline CDR1 LNHDA, CDR2 SQIVND (reference sequence).

This clone was seen only once. The gene calls are TRBV7-6 and TRBJ2-5, with 13 bases matching TRBD2. Germline values: CDR1 SGHVS, CDR2 FNYEAQ. The CDR3 has 19 amino acids. Trimming took 0 bases from V and 7 from J; bases not matched to a gene: 14. CDR3 sequence (DNA): TGTGCCAGCAGCTTAGCCTACTCCGGGACTAGCGGGGTTGGAACGACCCAGTACTTC. Protein product: CASSLAYSGTSGVGTTQYF.

This clone was counted once. This sequence joins TRBV10-3 and TRBJ2-7, with D tentatively TRBD2 (6 bases). This CDR3 has 11 residues. In germline, CDR1 is ENHRY, CDR2 SYGVKD. V was clipped by 8 bases and J by 4 bases, with 9 bases between them. The CDR3 sequence is CAISAGYEQYF. Written as DNA, the CDR3 is TGTGCCATCTCGGCGGGGTACGAGCAGTACTTC.

The chain uses TRBV18 and TRBJ1-6; no reliable D call. Germline CDR1 is KGHSH and CDR2 is LQKENI. Trimming took 4 bases from V and 5 from J, leaving 6 bases between them. This CDR3 contains 13 residues. The CDR3 here is CASSRLDNSPLHF. CDR3 DNA sequence: TGTGCCAGCTCACGACTTGATAATTCACCCCTCCACTTT.

The J gene is TRBJ2-4, the V gene TRBV10-2; 8 bases are shared with TRBD2. There are 17 residues in the CDR3. J was trimmed by 0 bases and V by 3 bases; bases with no gene match: 7. Germline V gene sequence: CDR1 WSHSY, CDR2 SAAADI. CDR3 DNA sequence: TGCGCCAGCAGTGACCCCAGCGGGGGCCTAGCCAAAAACATTCAGTACTTC. Protein product: CASSDPSGGLAKNIQYF.

Worth noting for this clone: The sample contains more than one DNA sequence encoding this CDR3. V usage is TRBV7-9 and J usage is TRBJ1-6; TRBD1 agrees at 9 bases. This CDR3 contains 16 residues. V was clipped by 3 bases and J by 3 bases; unmatched bases: 3. The V gene's germline CDR1 is SEHNR and CDR2 FQNEAQ (reference sequence). In DNA form, the CDR3 reads TGTGCCAGCAGCTTGGGACAGGGCTTCTATAATTCACCCCTCCACTTT. It yields the protein CASSLGQGFYNSPLHF.

CDR3 loop: CASSLVGGSDYEQYF. In nucleotides, the CDR3 is TGTGCCAGCAGCCTGGTGGGGGGGTCGGACTACGAGCAGTACTTC. The chain combines TRBV7-2 with TRBJ2-7; 7 bases map to TRBD2. CDR3 size: 15 residues. V lost 5 bases, J lost 3 bases, and 10 bases stayed unmatched. In germline, CDR1 is SGHTA, CDR2 FQGNSA.

The J gene is TRBJ2-3, the V gene TRBV11-2; TRBD2 matches at 7 bases. Germline lookup yields CDR1 SGHAT and CDR2 FQNNGV. The length of the CDR3 is 14 residues. V dropped 7 bases and J dropped 2; count of bases not matched to a gene: 6. This CDR3 is CASTLGGSTDTQYF. In nucleotides, the CDR3 is TGTGCCAGCACCTTGGGGGGGTCCACAGATACGCAGTATTTT.

This clone has only one observation. V and J are TRBV9 and TRBJ2-5; 8 positions agree with TRBD1. The germline V gene encodes CDR1 SGDLS and CDR2 YYNGEE. CDR3 length: 17 residues. V dropped 0 bases and J dropped 3; count of bases not matched to a gene: 10. The CDR3 is CASSVGAGTGAEETQYF. CDR3 nucleotide sequence: TGTGCCAGCAGCGTAGGTGCCGGGACAGGAGCCGAAGAGACCCAGTACTTC. Drawing the rest from reference TRBV9 and TRBJ2-5, the complete variable domain is DSGVTQTPKHLITATGQRVTLRCSPRSGDLSVYWYQQSLDQGLQFLIQYYNGEERAKGNILERFSAQQFPDLHSELNLSSLELGDSALYFCASSVGAGTGAEETQYFGPGTRLLVL.

The chain uses TRBV9 and TRBJ2-1; 13 bases are shared with TRBD2. The CDR3 consists of 15 residues. V lost 3 bases, J lost 8 bases, and 5 bases stayed unmatched. Germline V CDR1 and CDR2: SGDLS, YYNGEE. The CDR3 is CASSARTSGGYEQFF. DNA of the CDR3: TGTGCCAGCAGCGCGCGGACTAGCGGGGGCTATGAGCAGTTCTTC. Supplemented by reference TRBV9 and TRBJ2-1, the full variable domain reads DSGVTQTPKHLITATGQRVTLRCSPRSGDLSVYWYQQSLDQGLQFLIQYYNGEERAKGNILERFSAQQFPDLHSELNLSSLELGDSALYFCASSARTSGGYEQFFGPGTRLTVL.

CDR3 coding DNA: TGTGCCAGCAGTGAAGTGCGCTCGGACAACAATGAGCAGTTCTTC. Its translation is CASSEVRSDNNEQFF. V is TRBV2 and J is TRBJ2-1; D perhaps matches TRBD1 (5 bases). V gave up 1 base and J gave up 5 bases, with 12 bases separating them. The CDR3 contains 15 residues. Germline assignment: CDR1 SNHLY and CDR2 FYNNEI.